This TCR beta chain stems from a study of cytomegalovirus exposure and HLA in healthy donors. The CDR3 spans 15 residues. The germline V gene has CDR1 SGDLS and CDR2 YYNGEE. Losses at the gene ends were 4 bases for V and 7 bases for J; bases not matched to a gene: 11. PCR amplification relied on 60 Vbeta primers (plus 13 Jbeta primers). The method was immunoSEQ multiplex PCR; TCRdb's version includes in-frame clones alone and lacks a portion of them. The sample carries roughly 100,000 clones, 76% recorded once. The rearrangement joins TRBV9 to TRBJ2-1; the match to TRBD1 covers 7 bases. The receptor was isolated from a man between 40 and 49 years old in good health and CMV-seronegative. Sequences were obtained from PBMCs. The CDR3 DNA follows: TGTGCCAGCAGCACCGGACAGGACTCCTTAAATGAGCAGTTCTTC. This encodes CASSTGQDSLNEQFF.